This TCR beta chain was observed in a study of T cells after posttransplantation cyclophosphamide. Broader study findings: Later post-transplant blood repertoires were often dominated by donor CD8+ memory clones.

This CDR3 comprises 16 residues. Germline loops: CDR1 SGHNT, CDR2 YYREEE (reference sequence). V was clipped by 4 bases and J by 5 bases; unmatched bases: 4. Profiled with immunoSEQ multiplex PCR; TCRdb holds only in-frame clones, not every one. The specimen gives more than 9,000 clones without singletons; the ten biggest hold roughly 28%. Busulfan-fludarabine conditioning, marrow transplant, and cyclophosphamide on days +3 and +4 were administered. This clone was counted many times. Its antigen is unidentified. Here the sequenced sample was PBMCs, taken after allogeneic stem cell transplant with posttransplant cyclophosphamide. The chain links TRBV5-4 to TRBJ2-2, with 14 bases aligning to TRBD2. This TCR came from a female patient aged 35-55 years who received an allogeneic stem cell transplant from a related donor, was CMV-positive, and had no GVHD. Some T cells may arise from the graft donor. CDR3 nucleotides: TGTGCCAGCAGCCGACTAGCGGGGGGGCGGACCGGGGAGCTGTTTTTT. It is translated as CASSRLAGGRTGELFF.